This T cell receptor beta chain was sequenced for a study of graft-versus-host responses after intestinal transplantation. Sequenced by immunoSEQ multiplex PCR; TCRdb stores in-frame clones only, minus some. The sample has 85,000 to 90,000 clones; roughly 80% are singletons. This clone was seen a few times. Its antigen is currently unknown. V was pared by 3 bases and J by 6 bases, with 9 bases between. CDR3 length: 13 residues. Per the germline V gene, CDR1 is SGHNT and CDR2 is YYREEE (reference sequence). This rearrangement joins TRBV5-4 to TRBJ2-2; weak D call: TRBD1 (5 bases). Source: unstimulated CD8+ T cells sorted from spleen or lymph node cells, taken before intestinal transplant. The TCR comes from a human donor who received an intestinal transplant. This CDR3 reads CASSSGLAGELFF. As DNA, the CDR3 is TGTGCCAGCAGCTCAGGGTTGGCCGGGGAGCTGTTTTTT.